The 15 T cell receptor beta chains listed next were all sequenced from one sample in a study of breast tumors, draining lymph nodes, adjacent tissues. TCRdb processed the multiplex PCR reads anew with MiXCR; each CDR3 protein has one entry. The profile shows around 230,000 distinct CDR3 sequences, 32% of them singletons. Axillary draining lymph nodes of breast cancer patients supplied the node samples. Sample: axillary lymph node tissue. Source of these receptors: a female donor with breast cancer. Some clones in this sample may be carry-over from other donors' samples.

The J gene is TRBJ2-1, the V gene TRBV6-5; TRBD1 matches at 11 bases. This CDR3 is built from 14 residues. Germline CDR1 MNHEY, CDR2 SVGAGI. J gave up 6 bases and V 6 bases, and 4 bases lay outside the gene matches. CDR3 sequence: CASSQGTGGNEQFF. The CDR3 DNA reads TGTGCCAGCAGCCAGGGGACAGGGGGCAATGAGCAGTTCTTC.

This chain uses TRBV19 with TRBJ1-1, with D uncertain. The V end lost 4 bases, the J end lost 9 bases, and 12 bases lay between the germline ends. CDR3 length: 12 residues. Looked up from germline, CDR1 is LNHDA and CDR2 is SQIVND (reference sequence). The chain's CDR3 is CASSSGPAQAFF. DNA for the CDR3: TGTGCCAGTAGTAGCGGACCGGCACAAGCTTTCTTT.

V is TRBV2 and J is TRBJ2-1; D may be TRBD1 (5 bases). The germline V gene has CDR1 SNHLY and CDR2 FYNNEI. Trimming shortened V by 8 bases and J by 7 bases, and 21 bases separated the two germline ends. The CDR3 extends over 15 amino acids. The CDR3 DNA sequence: TGTGCCAGCGTCCTACTTGGCGGAGCAGGGAATGAGCAGTTCTTC. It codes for CASVLLGGAGNEQFF.

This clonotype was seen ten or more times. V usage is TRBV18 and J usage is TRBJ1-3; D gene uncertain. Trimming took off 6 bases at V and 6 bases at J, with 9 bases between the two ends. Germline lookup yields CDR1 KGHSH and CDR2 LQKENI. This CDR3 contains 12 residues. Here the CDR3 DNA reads TGTGCCAGCTCTCCGCAAGAAAACACCATATATTTT. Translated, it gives CASSPQENTIYF.

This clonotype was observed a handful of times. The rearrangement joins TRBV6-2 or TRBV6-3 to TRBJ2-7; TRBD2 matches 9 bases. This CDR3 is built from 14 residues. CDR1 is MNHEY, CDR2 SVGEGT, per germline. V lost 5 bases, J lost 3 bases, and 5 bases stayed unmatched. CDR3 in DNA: TGTGCCAGCAGTCCCGGACTAGCGAGCTACGAGCAGTACTTC. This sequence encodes CASSPGLASYEQYF.

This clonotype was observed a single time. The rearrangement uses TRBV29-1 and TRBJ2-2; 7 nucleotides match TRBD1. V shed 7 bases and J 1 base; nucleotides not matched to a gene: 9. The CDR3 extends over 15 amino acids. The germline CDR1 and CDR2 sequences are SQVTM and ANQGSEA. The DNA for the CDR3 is TGCAGCGCCCTCAGGGGGAGCGGGAACACCGGGGAGCTGTTTTTT. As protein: CSALRGSGNTGELFF.

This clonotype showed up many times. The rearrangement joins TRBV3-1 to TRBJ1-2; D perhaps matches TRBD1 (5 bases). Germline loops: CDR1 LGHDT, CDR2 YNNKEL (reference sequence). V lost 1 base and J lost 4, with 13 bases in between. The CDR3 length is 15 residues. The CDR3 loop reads CASSQALRVVYGYTF. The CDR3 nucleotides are TGTGCCAGCAGCCAAGCCCTCAGGGTGGTCTATGGCTACACCTTC. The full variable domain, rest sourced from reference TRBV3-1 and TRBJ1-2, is DTAVSQTPKYLVTQMGNDKSIKCEQNLGHDTMYWYKQDSKKFLKIMFSYNNKELIINETVPNRFSPKSPDKAHLNLHINSLELGDSAVYFCASSQALRVVYGYTFGSGTRLTVV.

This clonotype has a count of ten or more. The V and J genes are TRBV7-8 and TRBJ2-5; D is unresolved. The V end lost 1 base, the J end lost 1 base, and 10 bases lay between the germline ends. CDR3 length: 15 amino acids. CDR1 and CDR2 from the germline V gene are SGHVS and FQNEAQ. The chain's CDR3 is CASSLVGSSQETQYF. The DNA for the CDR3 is TGTGCCAGCAGCTTAGTGGGCAGCTCCCAAGAGACCCAGTACTTC.

The CDR3 DNA sequence: TGCAGTGCTAGAGACGAGCGGCAGGGAGAAAATCAGCCCCAGCATTTT. Protein: CSARDERQGENQPQHF. The chain employs TRBV20-1 and TRBJ1-5; D may be TRBD1 (5 bases). The CDR3 spans 16 residues. The V and J ends lost 0 bases and 4 bases respectively, with 16 bases between them. Germline V gene lookup returns CDR1 DFQATT and CDR2 SNEGSKA (reference sequence).

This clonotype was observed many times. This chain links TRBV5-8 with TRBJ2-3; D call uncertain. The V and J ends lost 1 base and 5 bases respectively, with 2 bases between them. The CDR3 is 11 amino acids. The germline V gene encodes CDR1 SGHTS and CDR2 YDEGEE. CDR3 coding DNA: TGTGCCAGCAGCTTGCAAGATACGCAGTATTTT. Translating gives CASSLQDTQYF.

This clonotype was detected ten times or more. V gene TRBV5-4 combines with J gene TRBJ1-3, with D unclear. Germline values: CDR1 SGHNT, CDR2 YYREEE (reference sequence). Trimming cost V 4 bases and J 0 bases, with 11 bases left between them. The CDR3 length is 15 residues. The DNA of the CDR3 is TGTGCCAGCAGCCCATTTCAGAGCTCTGGAAACACCATATATTTT. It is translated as CASSPFQSSGNTIYF.

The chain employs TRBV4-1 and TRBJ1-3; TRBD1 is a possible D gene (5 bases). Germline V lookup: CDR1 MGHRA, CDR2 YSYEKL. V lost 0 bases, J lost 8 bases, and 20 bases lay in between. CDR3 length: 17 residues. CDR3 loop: CASSQDWGSPYGYTIYF. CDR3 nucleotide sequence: TGCGCCAGCAGCCAAGATTGGGGCAGCCCGTATGGCTACACCATATATTTT.

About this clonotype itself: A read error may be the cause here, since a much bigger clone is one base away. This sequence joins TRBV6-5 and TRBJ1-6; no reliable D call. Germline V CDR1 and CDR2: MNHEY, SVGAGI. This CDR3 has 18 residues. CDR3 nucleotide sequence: TGTGCCAGCAGTAACTCGAAAGCAAGCTCAAGGTTCAATTCACCCCTCCACTTT. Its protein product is CASSNSKASSRFNSPLHF.

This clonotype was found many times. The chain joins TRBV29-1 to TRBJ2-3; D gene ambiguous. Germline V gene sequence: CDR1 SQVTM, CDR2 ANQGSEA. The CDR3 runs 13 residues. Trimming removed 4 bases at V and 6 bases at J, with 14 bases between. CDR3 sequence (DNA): TGCAGCGTTGTTCATACAGTTCCGGATACGCAGTATTTT. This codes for CSVVHTVPDTQYF.

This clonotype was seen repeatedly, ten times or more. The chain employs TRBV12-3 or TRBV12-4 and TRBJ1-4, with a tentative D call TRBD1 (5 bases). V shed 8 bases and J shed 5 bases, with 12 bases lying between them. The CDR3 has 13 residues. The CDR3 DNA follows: TGTGCCAGCGGGGGTAGTCGAAATGAAAAACTGTTTTTT. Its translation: CASGGSRNEKLFF.